Listed here is a single TCR beta chain. Profiled with immunoSEQ multiplex PCR; TCRdb holds only in-frame clones, not every one. The sample includes approximately 70,000 clones, less than 90% of them seen just once. The data originate from a study of T cell responses to AZD1222 COVID-19 vaccine. Per germline, CDR1 SGHAT and CDR2 FQNNGV. The CDR3 is made up of 16 amino acids. The V end was cut by 1 base, the J end by 4 bases, with 16 bases between. The source was peripheral blood, collected on day 0 of AZD1222 vaccination. The sequence derives from an adult in good health. This chain joins TRBV11-2 and TRBJ1-1, with D perhaps matching TRBD1 (6 bases). CDR3 bases: TGTGCCAGCAGCTTAGGAGGGCCAGGGGTTATCACTGAAGCTTTCTTT. This sequence encodes CASSLGGPGVITEAFF.